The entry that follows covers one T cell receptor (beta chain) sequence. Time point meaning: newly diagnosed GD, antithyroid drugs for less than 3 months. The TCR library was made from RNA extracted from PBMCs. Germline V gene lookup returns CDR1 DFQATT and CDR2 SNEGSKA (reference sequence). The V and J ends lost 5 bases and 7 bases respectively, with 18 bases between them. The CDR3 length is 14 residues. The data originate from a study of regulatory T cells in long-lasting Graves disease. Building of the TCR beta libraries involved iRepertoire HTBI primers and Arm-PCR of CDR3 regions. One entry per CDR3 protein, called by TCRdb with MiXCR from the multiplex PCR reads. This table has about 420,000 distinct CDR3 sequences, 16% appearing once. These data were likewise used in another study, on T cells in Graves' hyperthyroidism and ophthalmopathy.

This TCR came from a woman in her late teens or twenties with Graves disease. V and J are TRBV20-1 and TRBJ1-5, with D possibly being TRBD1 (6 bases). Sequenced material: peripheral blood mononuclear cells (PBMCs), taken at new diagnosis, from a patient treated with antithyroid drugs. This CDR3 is CSAGWRGAGQPQHF. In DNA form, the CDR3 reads TGCAGTGCTGGGTGGCGGGGGGCAGGGCAGCCCCAGCATTTT.